This is a list of T cell receptor beta chains from one sample in a study of cytomegalovirus exposure and HLA in healthy donors. Assay used: immunoSEQ multiplex PCR; TCRdb lists only in-frame clones, some missing. The data show 150,000 to 200,000 clones, with just over 75% seen just once and around 1.5% held by the top ten. Input material: PBMCs. These receptors were obtained from a middle-aged man in good health and CMV-seronegative. The CDR3 runs from the conserved cysteine through the conserved F or W. D genes are given only for firm matches. Not all rows give a size; the values are once, few, many and, for expanded clones, a class.

V	D	J	size	DNA	CDR3
TRBV7-2	TRBD1	TRBJ2-3	-	TGTGCCAGCAGCTTATTTGGAGGCCACAGGGGAATAGATACGCAGTATTTT	CASSLFGGHRGIDTQYF
TRBV13	TRBD2	TRBJ2-1	-	TGTGCCAGCAAGTTAGCGGGAGTTTATGAGCAGTTCTTC	CASKLAGVYEQFF
TRBV21-1	-	TRBJ2-2	-	TGTGCCAGCAGCAAAGAGGAAGACAGGGGGCCTAACACCGGGGAGCTGTTTTTT	CASSKEEDRGPNTGELFF
TRBV30	-	TRBJ2-5	-	TGTGCCTGGAAGGAAGGGGCCCCAGAGACCCAGTACTTC	CAWKEGAPETQYF
TRBV15	-	TRBJ2-3	-	TGTGCCACCAGCCCCTTGAGAGGATCAGATACGCGGTATTTT	CATSPLRGSDTRYF
TRBV9	TRBD1	TRBJ2-1	-	TGTGCCAGCAGCATCTCCGGGACAGGACCCCAGCAGTTCTTC	CASSISGTGPQQFF
TRBV11-2	-	TRBJ1-4	-	TGTGCCAGCAGCCTAGGGGACTTTGCAACTAATGAAAAACTGTTTTTT	CASSLGDFATNEKLFF
TRBV7-9	-	TRBJ1-1	-	TGTTCCAGCAGCTTAGTCGGGACTGAAGCTTTCTTT	CSSSLVGTEAFF
TRBV28	-	TRBJ2-2	few	TGTGCCAGCAGTTTATCAGGGGCGGGAGCGAACACCGGGGAGCTGTTTTTT	CASSLSGAGANTGELFF
TRBV7-8	TRBD2	TRBJ2-1	-	TGTGCCAGCAGCTTAGGTAGCGGGTCCTACAATGAGCAGTTCTTC	CASSLGSGSYNEQFF